Given below is one T cell receptor beta chain in context. Its matching antigen is unknown. The V gene's germline CDR1 is SGHRS and CDR2 YFSETQ. V lost 4 bases to trimming and J lost 2 bases, with 12 bases between them. This CDR3 comprises 14 residues. The data stem from a study of shared clonotypes between healthy human individuals. Study-level results: Rarefaction revealed incomplete sorted-subset sequencing despite large depth. Researchers found naive subsets generally carried larger estimated richness than memory subsets.

Libraries were prepared by immunoSEQ multiplex PCR; TCRdb keeps only in-frame clonotypes and omits some of them. Among under 2.5 million clones listed, 85% to 95% were seen once. Caucasian adults residing in Nashville, Tennessee made up all the donors. Both subsets, CD45RA+ naive and CD45RA-negative memory, were split from the CD4+ cells. The source of this sequence is a man younger than 35 in good health. Some clones in this sample may be carry-over from other donors' samples. Material for sequencing was naive CD4+ T cells from PBMCs. Subset: CD45RA+ positively selected. The rearrangement links TRBV5-1 to TRBJ2-5, with D tentatively TRBD1 (6 bases). The CDR3 coding sequence is TGCGCCAGCAGCACGGGACATCAGCAAGAGACCCAGTACTTC. Protein product: CASSTGHQQETQYF.